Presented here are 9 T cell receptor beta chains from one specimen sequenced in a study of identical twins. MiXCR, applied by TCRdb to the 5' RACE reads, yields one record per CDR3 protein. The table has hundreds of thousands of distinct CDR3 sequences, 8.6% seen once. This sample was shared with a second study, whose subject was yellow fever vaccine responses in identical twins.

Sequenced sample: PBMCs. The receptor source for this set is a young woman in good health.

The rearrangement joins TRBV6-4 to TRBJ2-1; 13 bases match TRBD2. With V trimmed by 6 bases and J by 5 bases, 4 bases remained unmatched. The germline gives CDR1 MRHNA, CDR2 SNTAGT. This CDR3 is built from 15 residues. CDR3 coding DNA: TGTGCCAGCAGGGTACTAGCGGGAGGGAACAATGAGCAGTTCTTC. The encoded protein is CASRVLAGGNNEQFF.

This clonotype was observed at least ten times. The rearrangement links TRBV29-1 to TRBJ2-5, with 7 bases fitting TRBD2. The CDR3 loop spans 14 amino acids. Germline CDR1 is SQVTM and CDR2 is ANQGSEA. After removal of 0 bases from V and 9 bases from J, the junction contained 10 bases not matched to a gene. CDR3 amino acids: CSVEDSAGEWAQYF. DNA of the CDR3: TGCAGCGTTGAAGACTCCGCGGGGGAATGGGCCCAGTACTTC.

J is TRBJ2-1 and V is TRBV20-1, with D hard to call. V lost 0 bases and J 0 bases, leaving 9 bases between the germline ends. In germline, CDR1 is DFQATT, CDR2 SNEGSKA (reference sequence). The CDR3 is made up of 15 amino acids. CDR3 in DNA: TGCAGTGCTAGAGATCAAGGTAGCTCCTACAATGAGCAGTTCTTC. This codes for CSARDQGSSYNEQFF.

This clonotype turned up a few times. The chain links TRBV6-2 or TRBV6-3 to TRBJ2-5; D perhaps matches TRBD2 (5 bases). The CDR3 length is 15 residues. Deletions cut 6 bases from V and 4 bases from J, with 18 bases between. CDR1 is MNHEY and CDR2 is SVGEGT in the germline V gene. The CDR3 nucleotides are TGTGCCAGCAGCGAAACCGGACTGGGTGGAGAGACCCAGTACTTC. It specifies CASSETGLGGETQYF.

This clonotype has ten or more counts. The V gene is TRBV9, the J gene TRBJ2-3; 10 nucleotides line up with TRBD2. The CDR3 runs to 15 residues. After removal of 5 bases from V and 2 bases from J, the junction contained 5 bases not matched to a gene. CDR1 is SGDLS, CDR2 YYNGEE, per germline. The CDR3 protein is CASSVGLAATDTQYF. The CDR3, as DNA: TGTGCCAGCAGTGTTGGACTAGCGGCCACAGATACGCAGTATTTT.

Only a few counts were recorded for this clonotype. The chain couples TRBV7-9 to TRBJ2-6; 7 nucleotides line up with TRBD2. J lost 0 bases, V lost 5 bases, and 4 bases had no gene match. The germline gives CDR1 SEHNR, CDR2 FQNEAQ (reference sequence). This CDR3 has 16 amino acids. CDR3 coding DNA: TGTGCCAGCAGCACGGGGGGAGACTCTGGGGCCAACGTCCTGACTTTC. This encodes CASSTGGDSGANVLTF.

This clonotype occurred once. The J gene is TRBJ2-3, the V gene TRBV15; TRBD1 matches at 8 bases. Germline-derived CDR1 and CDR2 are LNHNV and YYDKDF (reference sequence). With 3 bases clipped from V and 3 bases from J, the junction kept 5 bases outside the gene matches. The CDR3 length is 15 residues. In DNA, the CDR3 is TGTGCCACCAGCAGGGAGGACAGGGCAACAGATACGCAGTATTTT. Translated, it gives CATSREDRATDTQYF.

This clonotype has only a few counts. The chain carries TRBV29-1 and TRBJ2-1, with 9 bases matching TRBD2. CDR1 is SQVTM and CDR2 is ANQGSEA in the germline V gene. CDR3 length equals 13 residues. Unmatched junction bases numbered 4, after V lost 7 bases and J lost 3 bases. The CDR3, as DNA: TGCAGCGCTGGACTAGCGCTCTACAATGAGCAGTTCTTC. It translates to CSAGLALYNEQFF.

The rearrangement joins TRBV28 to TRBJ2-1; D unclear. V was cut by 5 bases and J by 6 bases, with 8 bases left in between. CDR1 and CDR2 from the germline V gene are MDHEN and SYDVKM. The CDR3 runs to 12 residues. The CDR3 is CASSRLFNEQFF. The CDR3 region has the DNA TGTGCCAGCAGTCGACTGTTCAATGAGCAGTTCTTC.